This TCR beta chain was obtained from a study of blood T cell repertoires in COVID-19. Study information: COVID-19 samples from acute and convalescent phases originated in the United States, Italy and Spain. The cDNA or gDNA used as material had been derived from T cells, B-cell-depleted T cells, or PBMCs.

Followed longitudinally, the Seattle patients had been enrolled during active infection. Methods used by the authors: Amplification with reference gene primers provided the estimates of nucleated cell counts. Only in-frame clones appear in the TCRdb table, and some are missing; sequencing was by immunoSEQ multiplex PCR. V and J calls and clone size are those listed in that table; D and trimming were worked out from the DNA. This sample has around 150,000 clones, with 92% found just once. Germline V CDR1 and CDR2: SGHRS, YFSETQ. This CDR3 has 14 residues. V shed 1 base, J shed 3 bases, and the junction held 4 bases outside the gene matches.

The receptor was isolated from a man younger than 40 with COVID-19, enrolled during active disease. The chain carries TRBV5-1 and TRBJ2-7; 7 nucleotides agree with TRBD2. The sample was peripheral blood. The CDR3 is CASSLSGKSYEQYF. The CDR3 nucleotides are TGCGCCAGCAGCTTGAGCGGGAAGAGCTACGAGCAGTACTTC.